One and the same sample provided the 23 T cell receptor beta chains below, sequenced in a study of blood T cell repertoires in COVID-19. Repertoires were generated with immunoSEQ multiplex PCR, while TCRdb's copy carries only in-frame clones and drops some. The table has about 160,000 clones, around 89% seen once. The sequencing input was PBMCs or T cells enriched from blood (not recorded which). All receptors derive from a woman between 50 and 59 years old who had recovered from COVID-19.

The chain has TRBV4-3 and TRBJ1-6, with 7 bases matching TRBD1. The germline gives CDR1 LGHNA, CDR2 YSLEER. J gave up 10 bases and V 5 bases, and 5 bases lay outside the gene matches. CDR3 length equals 13 residues. The CDR3 nucleotides read TGCGCCAGCAGCTACGACAGGGACTCACCCCTCCACTTT. It yields the protein CASSYDRDSPLHF.

As DNA, the CDR3 is TGTGCCAGCAGTTCGGGGGTTACTGAAGCTTTCTTT. It specifies CASSSGVTEAFF. V is TRBV5-4 and J is TRBJ1-1, with D possibly being TRBD1 (5 bases). There are 12 residues in the CDR3. In germline, CDR1 is SGHNT, CDR2 YYREEE (reference sequence). The V and J ends lost 5 bases and 5 bases respectively, with 10 bases between them. Filled out from reference TRBV5-4 and TRBJ1-1, the complete variable domain reads ETGVTQSPTHLIKTRGQQVTLRCSSQSGHNTVSWYQQALGQGPQFIFQYYREEENGRGNFPPRFSGLQFPNYSSELNVNALELDDSALYLCASSSGVTEAFFGQGTRLTVV.

To note about this clone: This sample includes further DNA sequences coding for the same CDR3. V gene TRBV19 combines with J gene TRBJ1-5; D is ambiguous. CDR3 length equals 15 residues. CDR1 and CDR2 from the germline V gene are LNHDA and SQIVND (reference sequence). V was trimmed by 1 base and J by 7 bases, leaving 14 bases between them. CDR3 protein: CASSIGGRRGQPQHF. CDR3 DNA sequence: TGTGCCAGTAGTATAGGCGGCCGCCGGGGACAGCCCCAGCATTTT.

The gene calls are TRBV13 and TRBJ1-5; D unclear. V lost 2 bases to trimming and J lost 3 bases, with 14 bases between them. Looked up from germline, CDR1 is PRHDT and CDR2 is FYEKMQ (reference sequence). The length of the CDR3 is 16 residues. CDR3 region: CASSLWGGQTNQPQHF. CDR3 nucleotides: TGTGCCAGCAGCTTATGGGGAGGGCAAACCAATCAGCCCCAGCATTTT.

The chain is built from TRBV4-1 and TRBJ2-1; D might be TRBD2 (5 bases). CDR3 length: 16 amino acids. Trimming shortened V by 1 base and J by 4 bases, and 14 bases separated the two germline ends. Germline lookup yields CDR1 MGHRA and CDR2 YSYEKL. CDR3 protein: CASSQAFASRYNEQFF. The CDR3, as DNA: TGCGCCAGCAGCCAAGCTTTTGCTAGCAGATACAATGAGCAGTTCTTC.

The J gene is TRBJ1-4, the V gene TRBV18; D possibly corresponds to TRBD1 (6 bases). This CDR3 is 17 amino acids long. Germline lookup yields CDR1 KGHSH and CDR2 LQKENI. V gave up 6 bases and J gave up 7 bases, with 24 bases separating them. CDR3 bases: TGTGCCAGCTCGGTTCGTGGGGCCAACAGGGTTGGTGAAAAACTGTTTTTT. This codes for CASSVRGANRVGEKLFF.

The chain is built from TRBV5-6 and TRBJ2-7; D perhaps matches TRBD1 (6 bases). Germline values: CDR1 SGHDT, CDR2 YYEEEE. The CDR3 is 14 amino acids. V lost 2 bases and J 0 bases, leaving 9 bases between the germline ends. The CDR3 loop is CASSFRGVSYEQYF. In nucleotides, the CDR3 is TGTGCCAGCAGCTTCAGGGGAGTCTCCTACGAGCAGTACTTC. Full variable domain (missing parts from reference TRBV5-6 and TRBJ2-7): DAGVTQSPTHLIKTRGQQVTLRCSPKSGHDTVSWYQQALGQGPQFIFQYYEEEERQRGNFPDRFSGHQFPNYSSELNVNALLLGDSALYLCASSFRGVSYEQYFGPGTRLTVT.

The rearrangement links TRBV6-2 or TRBV6-3 to TRBJ2-5; the D gene is possibly TRBD1 (6 bases). Germline-derived CDR1 and CDR2 are MNHEY and SVGEGT. There are 14 residues in the CDR3. Trimming removed 2 bases from V and 1 base from J, with 8 bases in between. The CDR3 sequence: CASSYPTGQETQYF. The CDR3, as DNA: TGTGCCAGCAGTTACCCGACAGGCCAAGAGACCCAGTACTTC.

This clone came up once. The chain carries TRBV6-5 and TRBJ1-2; 9 bases line up with TRBD1. Germline CDR1 and CDR2: MNHEY and SVGAGI. The CDR3 covers 13 residues. After removal of 6 bases from V and 8 bases from J, the junction contained 7 bases not matched to a gene. As DNA, the CDR3 is TGTGCCAGCAGAGGGGACAGGGCCAGAGGCTACACCTTC. Translation gives CASRGDRARGYTF.

The rearrangement uses TRBV5-1 and TRBJ2-2; 7 bases match TRBD1. The junction had 6 bases not matched to a gene; V was cut back by 4 bases and J by 6 bases. The CDR3 has 14 residues. The V gene's germline CDR1 is SGHRS and CDR2 YFSETQ. As DNA, the CDR3 is TGCGCCAGCAGCGTCACAGGGGTTGCCGGGGAGCTGTTTTTT. Amino acids: CASSVTGVAGELFF.

This clone was seen once. The V and J genes are TRBV11-2 and TRBJ1-4; 9 nucleotides align to TRBD1. Germline CDR1 reads SGHAT; CDR2 reads FQNNGV. The CDR3 is 13 amino acids. V was clipped by 1 base and J by 10 bases; unmatched bases: 1. The CDR3 region has the DNA TGTGCCAGCAGCTTAGGACAGGGGGGAAAACTGTTTTTT. Protein sequence: CASSLGQGGKLFF.

The chain links TRBV9 to TRBJ1-4, with a weak D call TRBD1 (5 bases). The V end lost 2 bases, the J end lost 3 bases, and 8 bases lay between the germline ends. Germline V lookup: CDR1 SGDLS, CDR2 YYNGEE. The CDR3 has 14 amino acids. The CDR3 coding sequence is TGTGCCAGCAGCGTCCGGGGGGCTAATGAAAAACTGTTTTTT. Amino acids: CASSVRGANEKLFF.

This clone was seen once. The J gene is TRBJ2-5, the V gene TRBV5-1; 9 positions match TRBD1. With 4 bases clipped from V and 3 bases from J, the junction kept 25 bases outside the gene matches. CDR1 is SGHRS and CDR2 is YFSETQ in the germline V gene. The CDR3 runs to 21 residues. This CDR3 reads CASSPGPAVGTGYIPKETQYF. The CDR3 DNA reads TGCGCCAGCAGCCCCGGCCCGGCGGTTGGGACAGGGTATATTCCGAAAGAGACCCAGTACTTC.

The chain combines TRBV6-4 with TRBJ2-7; 12 positions agree with TRBD2. V lost 5 bases, J lost 3 bases, and 2 bases stayed unmatched. The CDR3 length is 14 residues. Germline V gives CDR1 MRHNA, CDR2 SNTAGT. Written as DNA, the CDR3 is TGTGCCAGCAGTTGGACTAGCGGGGACTACGAGCAGTACTTC. This codes for CASSWTSGDYEQYF.

The chain uses TRBV25-1 and TRBJ2-1; 11 bases agree with TRBD1. The CDR3 has 16 amino acids. Germline V CDR1 and CDR2: MGHDK, SYGVNS. V lost 4 bases and J lost 4; bases outside the gene matches: 6. CDR3 sequence reads: CASSGHRDRGYNEQFF. The CDR3 bases are TGTGCCAGCAGTGGACACCGGGACAGGGGGTACAATGAGCAGTTCTTC. The full variable domain, rest sourced from reference TRBV25-1 and TRBJ2-1, is EADIYQTPRYLVIGTGKKITLECSQTMGHDKMYWYQQDPGMELHLIHYSYGVNSTEKGDLSSESTVSRIRTEHFPLTLESARPSHTSQYLCASSGHRDRGYNEQFFGPGTRLTVL.

The DNA of the CDR3 is TGTGCCAGCAGCCTCGGACAGGGAGAGACCCAGTACTTC. It yields the protein CASSLGQGETQYF. The rearrangement links TRBV6-2 or TRBV6-3 to TRBJ2-5, with TRBD1 identical over 8 bases. The CDR3 loop spans 13 amino acids. Germline CDR1 MNHEY, CDR2 SVGEGT. V shed 6 bases and J 4 bases; nucleotides not matched to a gene: 4.

This sequence joins TRBV9 and TRBJ1-6; unclear D gene. Germline CDR1 SGDLS, CDR2 YYNGEE. CDR3 length: 14 amino acids. Trimming removed 1 base from V and 6 bases from J, with 8 bases in between. The DNA of the CDR3 is TGTGCCAGCAGCGTATGGTCAGTTAATTCACCCCTCCACTTT. Protein product: CASSVWSVNSPLHF.

This clone was counted only a few times. The chain carries TRBV5-1 and TRBJ2-3; maybe TRBD2 (5 bases). The V gene's germline CDR1 is SGHRS and CDR2 YFSETQ. Trimming removed 5 bases from V and 2 bases from J, with 12 bases in between. This CDR3 spans 14 amino acids. CDR3 loop: CASRSSGITDTQYF. CDR3 bases: TGCGCCAGCAGATCTTCCGGGATCACAGATACGCAGTATTTT.

The rearrangement joins TRBV18 to TRBJ2-1; TRBD2 is a possible D gene (7 bases). The CDR3 runs to 15 residues. The V end lost 3 bases, the J end lost 0 bases, and 9 bases lay between the germline ends. CDR1 and CDR2 (germline): KGHSH, LQKENI. CDR3: CASSPGGASYNEQFF. The DNA for the CDR3 is TGTGCCAGCTCACCGGGGGGGGCCTCCTACAATGAGCAGTTCTTC.

The chain has TRBV27 and TRBJ2-7; no clear D gene. Germline CDR1 and CDR2: MNHEY and SMNVEV (reference sequence). This CDR3 is built from 13 residues. With 3 bases removed from V and 2 bases from J, the gap between germline ends came to 8 bases. The CDR3 sequence is CASSLSETYEQYF. The CDR3 DNA follows: TGTGCCAGCAGTTTGTCAGAAACCTACGAGCAGTACTTC.

This clone was observed once. The gene calls are TRBV18 and TRBJ2-7; possible D gene TRBD1, 6 bases. Germline CDR1 KGHSH, CDR2 LQKENI. Trimming cost V 3 bases and J 5 bases, with 8 bases left between them. The CDR3 extends over 12 amino acids. Here the CDR3 DNA reads TGTGCCAGCTCACCGTCAGGGGACGAGCAGTACTTC. It codes for CASSPSGDEQYF.

This chain connects TRBV19 to TRBJ2-1, with a weak D call TRBD2 (7 bases). Germline loops: CDR1 LNHDA, CDR2 SQIVND (reference sequence). The CDR3 has 15 residues. V was shortened by 7 bases and J by 6 bases, with 19 bases between the two germline ends. In nucleotides, the CDR3 is TGTGCCAGTACCCACGCGGGGGCAGGGTCCAATGAGCAGTTCTTC. Amino acids: CASTHAGAGSNEQFF.

The J gene is TRBJ1-5, the V gene TRBV27, with D maybe TRBD1 (6 bases). The germline V gene has CDR1 MNHEY and CDR2 SMNVEV (reference sequence). This CDR3 contains 13 residues. As DNA, the CDR3 is TGTGTCTCGGGGACACTTAGCAATCAGCCCCAGCATTTT. Protein: CVSGTLSNQPQHF.